These T cell receptor beta chains were read from a single sample in a study of OX40 agonist ivuxolimab in advanced cancers. Sequencing was performed with immunoSEQ multiplex PCR; in TCRdb, only in-frame clones are kept and a portion is missing. The table lists roughly 70,000 clones, about 82% of them singletons. Sample: CD4+ or CD8+ T cells sorted from blood, taken in a trial of the OX40 agonist ivuxolimab. These receptors were taken from an adult with an advanced solid tumor such as melanoma, head and neck, liver or kidney cancer. Both conserved end residues are part of each CDR3.

J gene: TRBJ1-6
V gene: TRBV7-9
CDR3 protein: CASSPNGPASPLHF

J gene: TRBJ2-7
V gene: TRBV4-1
CDR3 protein: CASSQDLRGQGLYEQYF

J gene: TRBJ1-4
V gene: TRBV7-9
CDR3 protein: CASSLGQGAFGLEKLFF

J gene: TRBJ1-2
V gene: TRBV19
CDR3 protein: CASSLEAYGYTF

J gene: TRBJ1-1
V gene: TRBV6-5
CDR3 protein: CASSSLSSIEAFF

J gene: TRBJ1-1
V gene: TRBV6-6
CDR3 protein: CASNLGWMNTEAFF

J gene: TRBJ1-2
V gene: TRBV10-3
CDR3 protein: CAISEMGPYGYTF

J gene: TRBJ1-2
V gene: TRBV5-1
CDR3 protein: CASRQGDRGLYGYTF

J gene: TRBJ2-3
V gene: TRBV30
CDR3 protein: CAWRIPPQTTQYF

J gene: TRBJ2-3
V gene: TRBV4-3
CDR3 protein: CASSQVRGGGTDTQYF

J gene: TRBJ1-2
V gene: TRBV7-9
CDR3 protein: CASSFRGPGADGYTF

J gene: TRBJ1-5
V gene: TRBV6-1
CDR3 protein: CASSVDRSYNQPQHF

J gene: TRBJ1-1
V gene: TRBV4-2
CDR3 protein: CASSNRDRAATNDTEAFF

J gene: TRBJ2-2
V gene: TRBV6-1
CDR3 protein: CASSQGSTVWAGELFF

J gene: TRBJ2-2
V gene: TRBV7-9
CDR3 protein: CASRLGQGASGELFF

J gene: TRBJ1-1
V gene: TRBV6-6
CDR3 protein: CASSLDRATEAFF

J gene: TRBJ2-5
V gene: TRBV5-1
CDR3 protein: CASSGKAAYQETQYF

J gene: TRBJ1-2
V gene: TRBV4-2
CDR3 protein: CASSHPPTGKLDGYTF

J gene: TRBJ1-4
V gene: TRBV19
CDR3 protein: CASSQGIGGGEKLFF

J gene: TRBJ2-7
V gene: TRBV5-1
CDR3 protein: CASSPSRGEQYF

J gene: TRBJ2-3
V gene: TRBV5-4
CDR3 protein: CASSHQGAGTDTQYF

J gene: TRBJ1-1
V gene: TRBV5-1
CDR3 protein: CASSLTGDTEAFF

J gene: TRBJ2-3
V gene: TRBV7-3
CDR3 protein: CASSPDHGGSTQYF

J gene: TRBJ2-5
V gene: TRBV5-4
CDR3 protein: CASSASGLAGVETQYF

J gene: TRBJ1-2
V gene: TRBV27
CDR3 protein: CASSLQGAMQIGGYTF

J gene: TRBJ2-3
V gene: TRBV11-2
CDR3 protein: CASSSTRGLEQYF

J gene: TRBJ1-2
V gene: TRBV30
CDR3 protein: CAWSPLTGNYGYTF

J gene: TRBJ1-5
V gene: TRBV7-9
CDR3 protein: CASSRQGDQPQHF

J gene: TRBJ2-7
V gene: TRBV5-4
CDR3 protein: CASRTELGQGVSPLNF

J gene: TRBJ2-5
V gene: TRBV19
CDR3 protein: CASSAVNGETQYF

J gene: TRBJ2-4
V gene: TRBV6-4
CDR3 protein: CARGDLRNIQYF

J gene: TRBJ2-7
V gene: TRBV5-1
CDR3 protein: CASSLDGGPYEQYF

J gene: TRBJ1-4
V gene: TRBV9
CDR3 protein: CASSPWGATNEKLFF

J gene: TRBJ1-2
V gene: TRBV7-9
CDR3 protein: CASSLEVSSRGGYTF

J gene: TRBJ2-5
V gene: TRBV21-1
CDR3 protein: CASSPNNGQYF

J gene: TRBJ1-5
V gene: TRBV19
CDR3 protein: CASSIRGVGNQPQHF

J gene: TRBJ2-3
V gene: TRBV7-9
CDR3 protein: CASSYDRGGASDTQYF

J gene: TRBJ1-3
V gene: TRBV7-9
CDR3 protein: CASSRQGAVGNTIYF

J gene: TRBJ2-7
V gene: TRBV7-9
CDR3 protein: CASSVGGLAGGEQYF

J gene: TRBJ1-6
V gene: TRBV10-1
CDR3 protein: CASMNGLSDSPLHF

J gene: TRBJ2-7
V gene: TRBV11-3
CDR3 protein: CASSLRGSYEQYF

J gene: TRBJ2-2
V gene: TRBV9
CDR3 protein: CASSVEGWAGELFF

J gene: TRBJ2-2
V gene: TRBV29-1
CDR3 protein: CSAGTPDTGELFF

J gene: TRBJ1-2
V gene: TRBV4-3
CDR3 protein: CASSLTGRGGYTF

J gene: TRBJ1-2
V gene: TRBV14
CDR3 protein: CASSFNRGTDYTF

J gene: TRBJ1-5
V gene: TRBV6-5
CDR3 protein: CASSYDGGGGQPQHF

J gene: TRBJ2-4
V gene: TRBV7-2
CDR3 protein: CASSLGLGAHQNIQYF

J gene: TRBJ2-7
V gene: TRBV6-5
CDR3 protein: CASSYRTSSEQYF

J gene: TRBJ2-5
V gene: TRBV4-1
CDR3 protein: CASSHPGFGQETQYF

J gene: TRBJ2-1
V gene: TRBV6-5
CDR3 protein: CASRLAEYNEQFF

J gene: TRBJ2-1
V gene: TRBV30
CDR3 protein: CAWSGLNEQFF

J gene: TRBJ2-5
V gene: TRBV7-9
CDR3 protein: CVLGGRARETQYF

J gene: .
V gene: TRBV14
CDR3 protein: CASSPRTHGTGTPYEQYF

J gene: TRBJ1-1
V gene: TRBV5-1
CDR3 protein: CASSLGRRIQNTEAFF

J gene: TRBJ1-2
V gene: TRBV6-6
CDR3 protein: CASSAGDGYGYTF

J gene: TRBJ1-3
V gene: TRBV9
CDR3 protein: CASSVAGSGNTIYF

J gene: TRBJ2-7
V gene: TRBV4-2
CDR3 protein: CASSRDRAGVTLISYEQYF

J gene: TRBJ1-2
V gene: TRBV15
CDR3 protein: CATSSQLTGHGYTF

J gene: TRBJ1-1
V gene: TRBV9
CDR3 protein: CASSVGAGNTEAFF